The 5 T cell receptor beta chains below were found in one sample sequenced in a study of low-dose radiotherapy and immunotherapy resistance in tumors. Gene-specific TRAV and TRBV primers were used for first-strand cDNA, covering alpha and beta chains. Amplification of TCRs used a constant-region primer and V-primer adapter for about 18 PCR cycles. TCRdb passed the reads through MiXCR, listing each CDR3 protein once. Among 60,000 to 90,000 distinct CDR3 sequences listed, less than 40% were seen once. The time point: before trial treatment. The sample was PBMCs, taken before treatment. Source of these receptors: a female donor with ovarian cancer.

This clonotype appeared many times. The chain is built from TRBV7-6 and TRBJ2-3, with unresolved D. Germline-derived CDR1 and CDR2 are SGHVS and FNYEAQ. CDR3 length: 16 residues. V was clipped by 3 bases and J by 0 bases, with 13 bases between them. DNA of the CDR3: TGTGCCAGCAGCTTGAAAGCACAAGCTAGCACAGATACGCAGTATTTT. Residues: CASSLKAQASTDTQYF.

In this sample, this clonotype turned up many times. This chain links TRBV20-1 with TRBJ2-1; 14 bases map to TRBD2. This CDR3 has 15 amino acids. Germline V gives CDR1 DFQATT, CDR2 SNEGSKA (reference sequence). Unmatched junction bases numbered 5, after V lost 5 bases and J lost 5 bases. The CDR3 is CSASRLAGGDNEQFF. CDR3 bases: TGCAGTGCTTCACGACTAGCGGGGGGGGACAATGAGCAGTTCTTC.

In its sample, this clonotype was seen many times. The gene calls are TRBV1 and TRBJ1-5. TRBV1 is shown as a pseudogene. The CDR3 extends over 19 amino acids. The CDR3 loop is CASSQDGSGVRAITQPQHF. In DNA form, the CDR3 reads TGTGCCAGCAGCCAAGATGGTAGCGGGGTTAGAGCGATCACTCAGCCCCAGCATTTT.

Regarding this clonotype: A far larger clone is one nucleotide away, so this likely arose from a read error. This chain joins TRBV5-3 and TRBJ2-2, with a tentative D call TRBD1 (6 bases). TRBV5-3 is an ORF for which the function is uncertain. CDR3 length: 19 amino acids. The CDR3 loop is CASSFQGTRDTSNTGELFF. The CDR3 bases are TGTGCCAGCAGCTTTCAAGGTACACGGGACACCTCGAACACCGGGGAGCTGTTTTTT.

In this sample, this clonotype turned up a few times. The V call is TRBV11-2, the J call TRBJ2-1; 8 bases are a match to TRBD2. Unmatched junction bases numbered 7, after V lost 5 bases and J lost 4 bases. Germline V gene sequence: CDR1 SGHAT, CDR2 FQNNGV. The CDR3 runs 15 residues. CDR3 coding DNA: TGTGCCAGCAGCCTGCACACTAGCGGTTACAATGAGCAGTTCTTC. It encodes CASSLHTSGYNEQFF.